This T cell receptor beta chain was found in a study of T cell clonotyping in hematopoietic cell transplantation. Broader study findings: Few recipient clonotypes overlapped donors; over 97% were de novo at given depth. After transplant, recipient diversity fell while pathologically expanded clonotypes grew through day 180. Broader posttransplant TCR repertoire diversity was predicted by graft donor and pretransplant recipient Inverse Simpson Index values.

Note on this clone: What it recognizes is unknown.

Clones were sequenced by immunoSEQ multiplex PCR, and TCRdb holds only the in-frame ones, with some missing. This sample has several thousand clones, with approximately 97% found just once. The CDR3 has 13 residues. Trimming took 6 bases from V and 6 from J, leaving 14 bases between them. Germline V gene sequence: CDR1 LNHDA, CDR2 SQIVND (reference sequence). Material: peripheral blood mononuclear cells, obtained 100 days after allogeneic stem cell transplant. The V gene is TRBV19, the J gene TRBJ1-1; the D gene is possibly TRBD1 (6 bases). The sequence was obtained from a male patient aged 60 to 75 who had an allogeneic stem cell transplant from a related donor, so the T cells may come from the graft donor. Some clones in this sample may be carry-over from other donors' samples. CDR3 amino acids: CASRQGYVSEAFF. The CDR3 region has the DNA TGTGCCAGTAGACAGGGATATGTCTCTGAAGCTTTCTTT. Full variable domain (rest looked up from reference TRBV19 and TRBJ1-1): DGGITQSPKYLFRKEGQNVTLSCEQNLNHDAMYWYRQDPGQGLRLIYYSQIVNDFQKGDIAEGYSVSREKKESFPLTVTSAQKNPTAFYLCASRQGYVSEAFFGQGTRLTVV.